In this sample, the clone carrying this TCR beta chain turned up once. The data originate from a study of blood T cell repertoires in COVID-19. Study-wide background: The samples span acute and convalescent COVID-19 from the United States, Italy and Spain. Nucleic acid was either cDNA or gDNA, and it came from T cells, B-cell-depleted T cells, or PBMCs.

As originally analysed: Estimates of nucleated cell counts were drawn from the amplification of reference gene primers. The table came from immunoSEQ multiplex PCR; TCRdb's copy has only in-frame clones and leaves some out. D and trimming come from the DNA, and the V and J calls and clone size come from that table. The sample has approximately 150,000 clones; roughly 87% are singletons. This receptor was taken from a woman aged 45-65 years with acute or convalescent COVID-19. Source material: peripheral blood.

The DNA for the CDR3 is TGTGCCAGCATCATTCAGACTGGACTAGCGGGGGTGTCGGGGGTCGAGACCCAGTACTTC. It yields the protein CASIIQTGLAGVSGVETQYF. The chain recombines TRBV2 with TRBJ2-5, with 13 bases matching TRBD2. Germline CDR1 SNHLY, CDR2 FYNNEI. The CDR3 totals 20 residues. With V trimmed by 7 bases and J by 5 bases, 22 bases remained unmatched.